This TCR beta chain was recorded in a study of T-cell memory formation after mild COVID-19. As for the study in general: The study found TCR clusters largely donor specific. Study-level results: Clones that shrank (day 15 to 85) were balanced CD4/CD8, whereas later expanders leaned CD4+.

The germline V gene has CDR1 SGHRS and CDR2 YFSETQ. There are 14 residues in the CDR3. V dropped 1 base and J dropped 3 bases, with 10 bases sitting between them. In the case of this clonotype: Antigen: not known.

Amplification by 5'RACE using constant-segment primers produced TCR alpha and TCR beta cDNA libraries that carried sample barcodes and UMIs. TCRdb fed the 5' RACE reads into MiXCR, producing one record per CDR3 protein. The sample consists of about 290,000 distinct CDR3 sequences, about 16% of them appearing once. The sequencing sample was made of PBMCs or a T cell subset sorted from them (not recorded which). The receptor was isolated from a man in his late teens or twenties who had mild COVID-19 (a few samples of this study predate the infection). Cell type and time point are not known. The rearrangement joins TRBV5-1 to TRBJ1-1; tentative D call: TRBD1 (5 bases). For the CDR3, the DNA is TGCGCCAGCAGCTTGAGGGGCCAGGACACTGAAGCTTTCTTT. Amino acids: CASSLRGQDTEAFF.